What follows describes a single TCR beta chain. This CDR3 has 17 residues. V gave up 1 base and J gave up 3 bases, with 18 bases separating them. CDR1 SGHAT and CDR2 FQNNGV come from the germline V gene. The repertoire was sequenced with immunoSEQ multiplex PCR; TCRdb's copy has only in-frame clones and lacks some. Of over 150,000 clones in the sample, 87% were seen once. The sample is drawn from a study of blood T cell repertoires in COVID-19. Sequenced input: peripheral blood. The chain employs TRBV11-2 and TRBJ1-1, with D perhaps matching TRBD1 (6 bases). This clonotype was sampled from a woman in her seventies with COVID-19, enrolled during active disease. The chain's CDR3 is CASSLGYLRGSDTEAFF. As DNA, the CDR3 is TGTGCCAGCAGCTTAGGCTACCTCAGGGGATCGGACACTGAAGCTTTCTTT.